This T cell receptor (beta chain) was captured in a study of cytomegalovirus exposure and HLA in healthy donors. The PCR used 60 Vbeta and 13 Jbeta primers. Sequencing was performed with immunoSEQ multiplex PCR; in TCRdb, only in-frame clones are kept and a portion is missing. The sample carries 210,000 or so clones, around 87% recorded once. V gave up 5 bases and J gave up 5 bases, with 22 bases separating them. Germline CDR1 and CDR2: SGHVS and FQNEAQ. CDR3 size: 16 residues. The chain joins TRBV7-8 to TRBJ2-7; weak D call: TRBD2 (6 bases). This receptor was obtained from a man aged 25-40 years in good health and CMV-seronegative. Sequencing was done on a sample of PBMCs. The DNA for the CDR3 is TGTGCCAGCAGCCCCCGGGAGTCAGAAGTTAGGAACGAGCAGTACTTC. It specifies CASSPRESEVRNEQYF. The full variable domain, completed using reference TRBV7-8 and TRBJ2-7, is GAGVSQSPRYKVAKRGQDVALRCDPISGHVSLFWYQQALGQGPEFLTYFQNEAQLDKSGLPSDRFFAERPEGSVSTLKIQRTQQEDSAVYLCASSPRESEVRNEQYFGPGTRLTVT.